This T cell receptor beta chain stems from a study of blood T cell repertoires in COVID-19. As for the study in general: Samples representing acute and convalescent COVID-19 were sourced from the United States, Italy and Spain. T cells, B-cell-depleted T cells, or PBMCs provided the cDNA or gDNA that served as material.

The CDR3 extends over 15 amino acids. Germline CDR1 MDHEN, CDR2 SYDVKM. V lost 6 bases and J 0 bases, leaving 12 bases between the germline ends. Authors' processing steps: It was from reference gene primer amplification that nucleated cell counts were estimated. Some clones are missing from TCRdb's copy, which holds only in-frame ones; the method was immunoSEQ multiplex PCR. V and J calls and clone size are given by that table; D and trimming were obtained from the DNA. Found here are roughly 170,000 clones, about nine tenths of them singletons; the top ten hold less than 25%. The sequence derives from a man in his sixties or seventies with active or convalescent COVID-19. Sample: peripheral blood. The chain combines TRBV28 with TRBJ1-5, with D tentatively TRBD1 (5 bases). Here the CDR3 DNA reads TGTGCCAGCAGCACAGGCGGGAATAGCAATCAGCCCCAGCATTTT. Translated: CASSTGGNSNQPQHF. Drawing the rest from reference TRBV28 and TRBJ1-5, the complete variable domain is DVKVTQSSRYLVKRTGEKVFLECVQDMDHENMFWYRQDPGLGLRLIYFSYDVKMKEKGDIPEGYSVSREKKERFSLILESASTNQTSMYLCASSTGGNSNQPQHFGDGTRLSIL.